The T cell receptor (beta chain) described here comes from a study of cytomegalovirus exposure and HLA in healthy donors. In germline, CDR1 is MNHEY, CDR2 SMNVEV (reference sequence). This CDR3 has 15 residues. The junction had 8 bases not matched to a gene; V was cut back by 4 bases and J by 5 bases. 60 Vbeta and 13 Jbeta primers were used in PCR. TCRdb's copy holds only in-frame clones and misses some; the assay was immunoSEQ multiplex PCR. The sample lists 150,000 or so clones, around 67% occurring once. The sequence came from a woman under 30 in good health and CMV-seronegative. The chain carries TRBV27 and TRBJ2-5, with TRBD1 identical over 9 bases. Sequencing used PBMCs. DNA of the CDR3: TGTGCCAGCAGTTCTCGACAGGGGGGCGTGGAGACCCAGTACTTC. The encoded protein is CASSSRQGGVETQYF.